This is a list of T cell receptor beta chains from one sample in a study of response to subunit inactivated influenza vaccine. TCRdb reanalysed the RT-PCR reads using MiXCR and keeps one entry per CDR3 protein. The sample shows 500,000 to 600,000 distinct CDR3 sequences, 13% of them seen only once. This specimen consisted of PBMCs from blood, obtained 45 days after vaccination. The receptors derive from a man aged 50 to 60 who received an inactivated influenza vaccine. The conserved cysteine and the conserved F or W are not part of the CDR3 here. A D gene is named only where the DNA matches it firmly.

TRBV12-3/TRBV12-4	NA	ARLGGTNYNEQF
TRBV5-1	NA	ASSDEGDYGYT
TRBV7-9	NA	ASSLAWNEQF
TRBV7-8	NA	ASSLREGSDTQY
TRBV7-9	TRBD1	ASSLESGQVYGYT
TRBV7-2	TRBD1	ASSTQGQVYEQY
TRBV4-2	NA	ASSQAWLRGNEQF
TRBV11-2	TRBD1	ASSRDRGRSDTQY
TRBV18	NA	ASSPGLDTEAF
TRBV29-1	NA	SVDQETQY
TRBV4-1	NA	ASSQVGGSGANVLT
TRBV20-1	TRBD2	SATGLAGANYEQY
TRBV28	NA	ASGIYSGANVLT
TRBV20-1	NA	SARGPGDNEQF
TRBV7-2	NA	ASSLGQAANYGYT
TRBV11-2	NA	ASSLETMAADEQF
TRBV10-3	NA	AISTVDETQY
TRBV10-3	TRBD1	AISADRGRGTDTQY
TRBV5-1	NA	ASSTPRGGTEAF
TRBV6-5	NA	ASSYSYRQEPSTDTQY
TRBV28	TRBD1	ASSPRTGGGETQY
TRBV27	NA	ASSLIRGPYNEQF
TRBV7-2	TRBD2	ASSTGLAGVHTGELF
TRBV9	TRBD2	ASSVGASGGATDTQY
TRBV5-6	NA	ASSFGGRTYNEQF
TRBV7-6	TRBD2	ASSPRLAGDDNEQF
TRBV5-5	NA	ASSLIRTGHEQY
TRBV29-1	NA	SVEAVLSARSY
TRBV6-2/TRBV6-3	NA	ASSYGFGTSGANVLT
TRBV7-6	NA	ASSLEQNTEAF
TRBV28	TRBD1	ASRWGTGRNSPLH